This T cell receptor (beta chain) was identified in a study of blood T cell repertoires in COVID-19. Study-level background: COVID-19 samples from acute and convalescent phases originated in the United States, Italy and Spain. T cells, B-cell-depleted T cells, or PBMCs provided the cDNA or gDNA that served as material.

Under the authors' procedure: It was from reference gene primer amplification that nucleated cell counts were estimated. The data were produced by immunoSEQ multiplex PCR, yet TCRdb's version contains in-frame clones alone and is incomplete. V and J calls and clone size are as listed in that table; D and trimming were resolved from the DNA. Here the sample spans some 140,000 clones, approximately 80% being singletons. The CDR3 covers 12 residues. Trimming pared 8 bases from V and 6 bases from J, leaving 10 bases between. V gene TRBV12-3 or TRBV12-4 combines with J gene TRBJ2-2; no clear D. The TCR sequence derives from a woman between 55 and 75 years old with acute or convalescent COVID-19. Sequenced input: peripheral blood. The CDR3 bases are TGTGCCAGCTATGTTTTCGCCGGGGAGCTGTTTTTT. Protein product: CASYVFAGELFF.